This is a list of T cell receptor beta chains from one sample in a study of CD8 T cells in Susac syndrome. TCRdb reanalysed the immunoSEQ multiplex PCR reads using MiXCR and keeps one entry per CDR3 protein. In the table there are about 160,000 distinct CDR3 sequences, approximately 94% of which are singletons. The specimen was CD4+ T cells from PBMCs. The receptor source for this set is a human donor with multiple sclerosis. Both conserved end residues are part of each CDR3. The D gene is left open where the match is weak. Only part of the rows carry a size: once, few, many, or a class if the clone is expanded.

V	D	size	J	DNA	CDR3
TRBV15	-	-	TRBJ1-2	TGTGCCACCTCTCGGGCCCGGGCCAACTATGGCTACACCTTC	CATSRARANYGYTF
TRBV6-5	-	-	TRBJ2-1	TGTGCCAGCAGTTACCTAGGGGGACTAAATCTCGACGAGCAGTTCTTC	CASSYLGGLNLDEQFF
TRBV6-2/TRBV6-3	-	-	TRBJ2-1	TGTGCCAGCATCGGGGTCGAAGGACGCAATGAGCAGTTCTTC	CASIGVEGRNEQFF
TRBV19	-	-	TRBJ1-2	TGTGCCAGTAGTATAAAACAGGAAAACTATGGCTACACCTTC	CASSIKQENYGYTF
TRBV2	-	once	TRBJ2-7	TGTGCCAGCAGCCGGGACCACTTTTACGAGCAGTACTTC	CASSRDHFYEQYF
TRBV6-5	-	-	TRBJ2-5	TGTGCCAGCAGTTTACATTCGGGACTCCCAGGACGGAGCCAGTACTTC	CASSLHSGLPGRSQYF
TRBV3-1	TRBD2	-	TRBJ2-7	TGTGCCAGCAGCTATCGGACTAGCGGGAGGACCTACGAGCAGTACTTC	CASSYRTSGRTYEQYF
TRBV15	TRBD2	-	TRBJ2-5	TGTGCCACCAGCAGAGCTTATAGCGGGAGTGGGGAGACCCAGTACTTC	CATSRAYSGSGETQYF
TRBV6-6	-	-	TRBJ1-5	TGTGCCAGCCCCGGACAGCAAGATCAGCCCCAGCATTTT	CASPGQQDQPQHF
TRBV3-1	-	-	TRBJ1-4	TGTGCCAGCAGCCAAACAGGCCCCGAAAAACTGTTTTTT	CASSQTGPEKLFF
TRBV30	-	-	TRBJ1-1	TGTGCCTGGAGTGCCGGGAGGGCTTTCTTT	CAWSAGRAFF
TRBV7-9	-	-	TRBJ2-5	TGTGCCAGCAAGCCCACGGTACAAGAGACCCAGTACTTC	CASKPTVQETQYF
TRBV24-1	TRBD1	-	TRBJ2-1	TGTGCCACCAGTGGGACAGGGGACTGGGGGGCCAATGAGCAGTTCTTC	CATSGTGDWGANEQFF
TRBV2	-	-	TRBJ2-1	TGTGCCAGCAGGCCAACGTCCGCCTACAATGAGCAGTTCTTC	CASRPTSAYNEQFF
TRBV13	TRBD2	-	TRBJ2-7	TGTGCCAGCAGCTCACGACTAGCGGGAGTAAAAGAGCAGTACTTC	CASSSRLAGVKEQYF
TRBV5-1	-	-	TRBJ2-5	TGCGCCAGCAGCTCCTCGTCGGGTCAAGAGACCCAGTACTTC	CASSSSSGQETQYF
TRBV30	-	-	TRBJ2-1	TGTGCCTGGGCGGCGCGAGTCAATGAGCAGTTCTTC	CAWAARVNEQFF
TRBV4-1	-	-	TRBJ2-1	TGCGCCAGCAGCCAAGATCCCTCGGGGCGACTTCGGCGGCAGGGGAATGAGCAGTTCTTC	CASSQDPSGRLRRQGNEQFF
TRBV6-5	-	-	TRBJ2-7	TGTGCCAGCAGTTACTCCGGGACGGATGGTTACGAGCAGTACTTC	CASSYSGTDGYEQYF
TRBV6-6	TRBD2	-	TRBJ2-5	TGTGCCAGCAGGATTAGCGGGGGCAAAGAGACCCAGTACTTC	CASRISGGKETQYF
TRBV5-4	TRBD1	-	TRBJ1-1	TGTGCCAGCAGCTCCGGGGGACAGGCTGAAGCTTTCTTT	CASSSGGQAEAFF
TRBV18	-	-	TRBJ2-1	TGTGCCAGCTCACCCCCCAGCAGGGGCCAATCCTCCTACAATGAGCAGTTCTTC	CASSPPSRGQSSYNEQFF
TRBV5-1	-	-	TRBJ1-1	TGCGCCAGCAGCTTGACGGAACATATGAACACTGAAGAAGCTTTCTTT	CASSLTEHMNTEEAFF
TRBV20-1	-	-	TRBJ1-2	TGCAGTGCTAGAGCCCGAACAGCTCAGCTTTCCTATGGCTACACCTTC	CSARARTAQLSYGYTF
TRBV29-1	TRBD1	-	TRBJ1-1	TGCAGCGTTGAATCGGGACAGGGTCGGACTGAAGCTTTCTTT	CSVESGQGRTEAFF
TRBV7-2	TRBD2	-	TRBJ2-3	TGTGCCAGCAGCGAAGTCGGGCGGGAGGGCCGCACAGATACGCAGTATTTT	CASSEVGREGRTDTQYF
TRBV7-9	TRBD2	-	TRBJ2-2	TGTGCCAGCAGCCCCTCTGGCGGGGAGGGAGGTCACGGGGAGCTGTTTTTT	CASSPSGGEGGHGELFF
TRBV20-1	TRBD1	once	TRBJ2-7	TGCAGTGCTTATTTACAGGGGGCTGGCGAGCAGTACTTC	CSAYLQGAGEQYF
TRBV30	TRBD1	-	TRBJ1-5	TGTGCCTGGAGTGTGGGGACAGGGTTCAATCAGCCCCAGCATTTT	CAWSVGTGFNQPQHF
TRBV18	-	-	TRBJ2-7	TGTGCCAGCTCACCCGTTAGCTCCTACGAGCAGTACTTC	CASSPVSSYEQYF
TRBV24-1	-	-	TRBJ1-2	TGTGCCTCCTCTAATACCGACAGTCACGGCTACACCTTC	CASSNTDSHGYTF
TRBV27	-	-	TRBJ2-1	TGTGCCAGCAGTATTCCGAGAGGGGGGCCTACGAATGAGCAGTTCTTC	CASSIPRGGPTNEQFF
TRBV24-1	-	-	TRBJ2-3	TGTGCCACCAGTGATTTCCACACAGATACGCAGTATTTT	CATSDFHTDTQYF
TRBV6-1	-	-	TRBJ1-4	TGTGCCAGCAGTGTCCTCGCGGGAACCGCAACTAATGAAAAACTGTTTTTT	CASSVLAGTATNEKLFF
TRBV18	-	-	TRBJ2-6	TGTGCCAGCTCACCTTTTGGGGGAAGAATCGTCTCTGGGGCCAACGTCCTGACTTTC	CASSPFGGRIVSGANVLTF
TRBV29-1	-	-	TRBJ1-5	TGCAGCGTTTCTCAGGGAAGCAATCAGCCCCAGCATTTT	CSVSQGSNQPQHF
TRBV28	-	-	TRBJ1-2	TGTGCCAGCAGTTTGAGGGACATGGGGGGCTACACCTTC	CASSLRDMGGYTF
TRBV12-3/TRBV12-4	-	-	TRBJ2-2	TGTGCCAGCAGTTCGGAAACCGGGGAGCTGTTTTTT	CASSSETGELFF
TRBV29-1	-	-	TRBJ2-7	TGCAGCGTTGCCCCCGGCAGGGACTACGAGCAGTACTTC	CSVAPGRDYEQYF
TRBV27	-	-	TRBJ2-5	TGTGCCAGCGGAGGACACAATCAAGAGACCCAGTACTTC	CASGGHNQETQYF
TRBV12-3/TRBV12-4	-	-	TRBJ1-5	TGTGCCAGCAGTTTCAAGCTGGGGAATCAGCCCCAGCATTTT	CASSFKLGNQPQHF
TRBV28	-	-	TRBJ2-7	TGTGCCAGCAGTTCTGAGGACGAGCAGTACTTC	CASSSEDEQYF
TRBV7-9	-	-	TRBJ2-7	TGTGCCAGCAGCCCTACTATACCCTACGAGCAGTACTTC	CASSPTIPYEQYF
TRBV5-4	-	-	TRBJ2-3	TGTGCCAGCCGCGGGGGCGGGGAGATGAGAGATACGCAGTATTTT	CASRGGGEMRDTQYF
TRBV13	-	-	TRBJ1-1	TGTGCCAGCAGCTTAACGAGTTGGGGCAGGAGGAACACTGAAGCTTTCTTT	CASSLTSWGRRNTEAFF
TRBV3-1	TRBD1	-	TRBJ1-1	TGTGCCAGCAGCCCGAGGGACAGGGAGGACACTGAAGCTTTCTTT	CASSPRDREDTEAFF